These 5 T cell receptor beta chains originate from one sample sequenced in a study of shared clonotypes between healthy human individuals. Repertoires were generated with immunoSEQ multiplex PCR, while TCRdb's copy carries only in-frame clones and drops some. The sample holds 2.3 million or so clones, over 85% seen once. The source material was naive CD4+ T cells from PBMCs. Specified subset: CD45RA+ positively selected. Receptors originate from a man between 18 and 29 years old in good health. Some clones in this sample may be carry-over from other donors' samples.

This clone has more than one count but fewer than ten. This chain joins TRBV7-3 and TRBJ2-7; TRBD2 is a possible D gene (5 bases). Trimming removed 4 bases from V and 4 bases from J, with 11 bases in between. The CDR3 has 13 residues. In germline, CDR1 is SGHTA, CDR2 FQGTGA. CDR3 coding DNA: TGTGCCAGCAGCTCCTCCAGCGGATACGAGCAGTACTTC. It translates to CASSSSSGYEQYF.

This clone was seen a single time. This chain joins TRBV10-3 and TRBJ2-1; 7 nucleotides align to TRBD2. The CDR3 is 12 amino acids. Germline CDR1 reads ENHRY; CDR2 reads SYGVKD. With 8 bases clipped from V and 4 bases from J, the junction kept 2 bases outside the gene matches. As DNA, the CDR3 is TGTGCCATCGGGGGGGGATACAATGAGCAGTTCTTC. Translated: CAIGGGYNEQFF.

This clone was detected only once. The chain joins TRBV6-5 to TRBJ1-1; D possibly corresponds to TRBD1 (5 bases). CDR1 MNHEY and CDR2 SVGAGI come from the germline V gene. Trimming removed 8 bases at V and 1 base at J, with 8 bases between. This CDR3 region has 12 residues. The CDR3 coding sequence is TGTGCCAGCCATGGGGGGAACACTGAAGCTTTCTTT. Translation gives CASHGGNTEAFF.

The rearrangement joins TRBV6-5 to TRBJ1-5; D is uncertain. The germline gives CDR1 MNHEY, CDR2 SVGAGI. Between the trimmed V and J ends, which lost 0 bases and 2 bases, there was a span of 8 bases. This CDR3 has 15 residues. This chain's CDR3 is CASSYSRTRNQPQHF. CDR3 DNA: TGTGCCAGCAGTTACTCTCGTACCCGCAATCAGCCCCAGCATTTT.

CDR3 sequence: CASNRGGFYYEQYF. CDR3 nucleotide sequence: TGTGCCAGCAATCGGGGAGGGTTCTACTACGAGCAGTACTTC. The genes are TRBV28 and TRBJ2-7; 7 bases line up with TRBD2. Germline V gene data show CDR1 as MDHEN and CDR2 as SYDVKM. There are 14 residues in the CDR3. V lost 7 bases, J lost 3 bases, and 9 bases stayed unmatched.